The T cell receptor beta chain under discussion was sequenced for a study of early T cells in non-severe SARS-CoV-2 infection. Study-level points and caveats: Matches to VDJdb favored anti-spike CD8 responses and missed private and CD4 specificities.

There are 15 residues in the CDR3. Per germline, CDR1 SGHDT and CDR2 YYEEEE. Unique molecular identifier tags were affixed to discrete cDNA molecules. TCRdb ran MiXCR on the 5' RACE reads and lists one entry per CDR3 protein. Of about 35,000 distinct CDR3 sequences in the sample, less than 8% were seen once. This clonotype was observed many times. What it binds is unknown. Sequence at one end of the junction differs from germline and may be a read error. Sequencing input: whole blood. This chain links TRBV5-6 with TRBJ1-6; D call uncertain. The TCR comes from an adult who was a healthcare worker with PCR-confirmed SARS-CoV-2 infection or an uninfected control (not recorded which). The CDR3 sequence: CASSLWSSYNSPLHF. CDR3 DNA sequence: TGTGCCAGCAGCTTGTGGAGCTCCTATAATTCACCCCTCCATTTT.